The following is a T cell receptor (beta chain) sequence with its context. Unmatched junction bases numbered 4, after V lost 1 base and J lost 1 base. CDR1 is MGHRA and CDR2 is YSYEKL in the germline V gene. The CDR3 is 16 amino acids. Template for every sorted-subset replicate PCR totaled about 0.2 ug DNA, 25,000 to 30,000 T cell genomes. Clones were read by immunoSEQ multiplex PCR, and TCRdb kept only the in-frame ones, dropping some. The repertoire holds 2 million to 2.5 million clones, roughly 93% seen once, with around 0.4% in the top ten. This sample stems from a study of shared clonotypes between healthy human individuals. About the study: Three CD4 naive, three CD4 memory, two CD8 naive and one CD8 memory plate were used per donor.

The chain couples TRBV4-1 to TRBJ2-5; 9 nucleotides agree with TRBD2. The sequence was collected from a man younger than 30 in good health. Some clones in this sample may be carry-over from other donors' samples. Sequences were obtained from naive CD4+ T cells from PBMCs. The subset denotes: CD45RA+ positively selected. The CDR3 DNA reads as TGCGCCAGCAGCCAAGTAACAGCGGGAGGCCAAGAGACCCAGTACTTC. Translating it yields CASSQVTAGGQETQYF.